What follows are 20 T cell receptor beta chains derived from one specimen sequenced in a study of beta chain features in type 1 diabetes. What was sequenced were expressed TCRB transcripts, since all of the isolated RNA had been reverse transcribed. The data were produced by immunoSEQ multiplex PCR, yet TCRdb's version contains in-frame clones alone and is incomplete. The table includes 150,000 or so clones, about a tenth detected once. Sequencing was performed on central memory CD4+ T cells from blood. The receptors derive from a woman aged 40-49 years in good health.

This sequence joins TRBV19 and TRBJ1-1, with 7 bases aligning to TRBD1. The germline V gene encodes CDR1 LNHDA and CDR2 SQIVND (reference sequence). The CDR3 length is 14 residues. With V trimmed by 7 bases and J by 4 bases, 9 bases remained unmatched. The CDR3 bases are TGTGCCAGTACCCCACAGGGGTTGGGCACTGAAGCTTTCTTT. Translation: CASTPQGLGTEAFF.

The chain carries TRBV2 and TRBJ2-7; unclear D gene. The CDR3 has 13 amino acids. V shed 7 bases and J shed 9 bases, with 19 bases lying between them. From germline, CDR1 is SNHLY and CDR2 FYNNEI. The DNA of the CDR3 is TGTGCCAGCACCAGTGACCCGGGTGCACGGCAGTACTTC. Its protein product is CASTSDPGARQYF.

This clone has a single count. This chain uses TRBV11-2 with TRBJ2-3, with 10 nucleotides matching TRBD2. V lost 2 bases and J lost 2; bases outside the gene matches: 4. CDR3 size: 16 residues. Germline V gene data show CDR1 as SGHAT and CDR2 as FQNNGV. The DNA of the CDR3 is TGTGCCAGCAGCTTAAGGCTAGCGGGGGCCACAGATACGCAGTATTTT. Amino acids: CASSLRLAGATDTQYF. Drawing the rest from reference TRBV11-2 and TRBJ2-3, the complete variable domain is EAGVAQSPRYKIIEKRQSVAFWCNPISGHATLYWYQQILGQGPKLLIQFQNNGVVDDSQLPKDRFSAERLKGVDSTLKIQPAKLEDSAVYLCASSLRLAGATDTQYFGPGTRLTVL.

About this clone: A much larger clone differs from this one at a single base, so this may be a read error. V gene TRBV6-6 combines with J gene TRBJ1-2, with 7 bases aligning to TRBD1. The germline CDR1 and CDR2 sequences are MNHNY and SVGAGI (reference sequence). There are 13 residues in the CDR3. V lost 6 bases to trimming and J lost 2 bases; unmatched junction nucleotides: 3. The CDR3 region has the DNA TGTGCCAGCAGCCCGGACAGGAACTATGGCTACACCTTC. This sequence encodes CASSPDRNYGYTF.

Points on this clone: The identical CDR3 is also encoded by other nucleotide sequences in the sample. The chain carries TRBV6-4 and TRBJ2-5, with 7 bases identical to TRBD1. This CDR3 region has 13 residues. Per the germline V gene, CDR1 is MRHNA and CDR2 is SNTAGT. DNA of the CDR3: TGTGCTAGCTCCCTCGAAGGGGGCGAGACCCAGTACTTC. It yields the protein CASSLEGGETQYF.

Comments on this clone: One end of the junction fails to match germline, which may point to a read error. This chain uses TRBV10-3 with TRBJ2-2; 9 bases line up with TRBD2. There are 16 residues in the CDR3. Germline values: CDR1 ENHRY, CDR2 SYGVKD. CDR3 coding DNA: TGTGCCATCAGTGAAAAGCGGCTAGCGGGGACCGAGGAGCTGTTTTTT. Protein product: CAISEKRLAGTEELFF.

This clone came up a few times. The chain recombines TRBV5-6 with TRBJ2-3; perhaps TRBD1 as D (6 bases). Germline CDR1 is SGHDT and CDR2 is YYEEEE. The CDR3 has 14 residues. The germline V and J ends were trimmed by 2 bases and 0 bases, with 7 bases remaining between them. The CDR3 region has the DNA TGTGCCAGCAGCTTCACAGGGAGCACAGATACGCAGTATTTT. Protein: CASSFTGSTDTQYF.

This chain uses TRBV9 with TRBJ2-3; D is possibly TRBD1 (6 bases). The V gene lost 2 bases and the J gene lost 0 bases, with 19 bases spanning the gap. Germline lookup yields CDR1 SGDLS and CDR2 YYNGEE. The CDR3 has 18 residues. In DNA form, the CDR3 reads TGTGCCAGCAGCGTCAGTCCAAGCAGACAGGCCAGCACAGATACGCAGTATTTT. Translating it yields CASSVSPSRQASTDTQYF.

This CDR3 reads CASSGSTYGYTF. CDR3 DNA: TGTGCCAGCTCCGGGAGCACTTATGGCTACACCTTC. The chain joins TRBV2 to TRBJ1-2; no reliable D call. Trimming removed 8 bases from V and 5 bases from J, with 12 bases in between. The CDR3 covers 12 residues. Germline lookup yields CDR1 SNHLY and CDR2 FYNNEI.

This clone has more than one count but fewer than ten. The rearrangement links TRBV5-1 to TRBJ1-6, with D perhaps TRBD1 (5 bases). Germline CDR1 reads SGHRS; CDR2 reads YFSETQ. This CDR3 has 16 amino acids. Trimming shortened V by 0 bases and J by 3 bases, and 10 bases separated the two germline ends. This CDR3 reads CASSLGDQGYNSPLHF. In DNA, the CDR3 is TGCGCCAGCAGCTTGGGGGATCAGGGCTATAATTCACCCCTCCACTTT.

This clone was observed a few times. The rearrangement uses TRBV5-1 and TRBJ2-3; 11 nucleotides line up with TRBD1. With V trimmed by 0 bases and J by 3 bases, 3 bases remained unmatched. The CDR3 runs 16 residues. CDR1 and CDR2 from the germline V gene are SGHRS and YFSETQ. CDR3 nucleotides: TGCGCCAGCAGCTTGGCCGGGACAGGGGGAACAGATACGCAGTATTTT. Amino acids: CASSLAGTGGTDTQYF.

V usage is TRBV2 and J usage is TRBJ2-7; possible D gene TRBD1, 7 bases. The CDR3 spans 14 residues. Germline V gives CDR1 SNHLY, CDR2 FYNNEI. V lost 11 bases and J lost 3, with 20 bases in between. The CDR3 bases are TGTGCCTCGAGGGCGGGGACAGCCAACTACGAGCAGTACTTC. This translates into CASRAGTANYEQYF. The full variable domain, completed using reference TRBV2 and TRBJ2-7, is EPEVTQTPSHQVTQMGQEVILRCVPISNHLYFYWYRQILGQKVEFLVSFYNNEISEKSEIFDDQFSVERPDGSNFTLKIRSTKLEDSAMYFCASRAGTANYEQYFGPGTRLTVT.

The chain recombines TRBV29-1 with TRBJ2-4, with a tentative D call TRBD1 (5 bases). Looked up from germline, CDR1 is SQVTM and CDR2 is ANQGSEA. V was shortened by 3 bases and J by 8 bases, with 17 bases between the two germline ends. The CDR3 totals 14 residues. Here the CDR3 reads CSVDLGGARDIQYF. The DNA of the CDR3 is TGCAGCGTTGACTTGGGTGGGGCTAGGGACATTCAGTACTTC.

This clone was found a few times. CDR3 region: CASRDNRQLNTEAFF. The CDR3 nucleotides read TGTGCCAGCAGGGATAACAGACAGCTGAACACTGAAGCTTTCTTT. The V call is TRBV7-2, the J call TRBJ1-1; possibly TRBD1 for D (5 bases). The V gene lost 6 bases and the J gene lost 0 bases, with 14 bases spanning the gap. The CDR3 runs to 15 residues. Germline assignment: CDR1 SGHTA and CDR2 FQGNSA. Filled out from reference TRBV7-2 and TRBJ1-1, the complete variable domain reads GAGVSQSPSNKVTEKGKDVELRCDPISGHTALYWYRQSLGQGLEFLIYFQGNSAPDKSGLPSDRFSAERTGGSVSTLTIQRTQQEDSAVYLCASRDNRQLNTEAFFGQGTRLTVV.

The table lists this clone with a few counts. CDR3 protein: CASSGGTSGAGELFF. As DNA, the CDR3 is TGCGCCAGCAGCGGGGGGACTAGCGGAGCCGGGGAGCTGTTTTTT. This chain uses TRBV5-1 with TRBJ2-2, with 11 positions matching TRBD2. Germline trimming cut 4 bases from V and 6 bases from J; bases unmatched to any gene: 5. The CDR3 covers 15 residues. Germline lookup yields CDR1 SGHRS and CDR2 YFSETQ.

On this clone itself: Other DNA sequences within the sample encode an identical CDR3. V usage is TRBV5-1 and J usage is TRBJ2-1, with 8 bases lining up with TRBD1. V gave up 3 bases and J gave up 4 bases; unmatched junction bases: 3. This CDR3 region has 14 residues. Germline V CDR1 and CDR2: SGHRS, YFSETQ. CDR3 residues: CASSSGQAYNEQFF. The DNA for the CDR3 is TGCGCCAGCAGCTCGGGACAGGCTTACAATGAGCAGTTCTTC.

Ten or more counts support this clone. The gene calls are TRBV9 and TRBJ2-7, with TRBD1 as a possible D gene (6 bases). CDR3 length: 15 amino acids. CDR1 and CDR2 (germline): SGDLS, YYNGEE. V lost 1 base, J lost 6 bases, and 17 bases lay in between. The CDR3 DNA is TGTGCCAGCAGCGTATCCCCGGGACGACAGGCCGAGCAGTACTTC. Protein: CASSVSPGRQAEQYF.

The V and J genes are TRBV19 and TRBJ1-3, with a tentative D call TRBD1 (5 bases). The CDR3 length is 16 residues. Per germline, CDR1 LNHDA and CDR2 SQIVND (reference sequence). Deletions cut 5 bases from V and 0 bases from J, with 14 bases between. The CDR3: CASSSTGDLSGNTIYF. The CDR3, as DNA: TGTGCCAGTAGTTCGACGGGGGACCTCTCTGGAAACACCATATATTTT.

The table lists this clone with a few counts. The genes are TRBV29-1 and TRBJ1-4; TRBD1 aligns across 9 bases. The V gene end was trimmed by 6 bases and the J gene end by 5 bases; junction bases not matched to a gene: 4. CDR3 size: 13 residues. CDR1 and CDR2 from the germline V gene are SQVTM and ANQGSEA. DNA of the CDR3: TGCAGCGTAGGGGACAGGGCCAATGAAAAACTGTTTTTT. Residues: CSVGDRANEKLFF.

This clone was counted only a few times. V and J are TRBV2 and TRBJ1-4, with D possibly matching TRBD1 (6 bases). The CDR3 sequence is 13 residues long. Per the germline V gene, CDR1 is SNHLY and CDR2 is FYNNEI. V lost 8 bases and J 8 bases, leaving 15 bases between the germline ends. The CDR3 sequence is CASWGGAPEKLFF. The CDR3 coding sequence is TGTGCCAGCTGGGGGGGGGCTCCGGAAAAACTGTTTTTT.